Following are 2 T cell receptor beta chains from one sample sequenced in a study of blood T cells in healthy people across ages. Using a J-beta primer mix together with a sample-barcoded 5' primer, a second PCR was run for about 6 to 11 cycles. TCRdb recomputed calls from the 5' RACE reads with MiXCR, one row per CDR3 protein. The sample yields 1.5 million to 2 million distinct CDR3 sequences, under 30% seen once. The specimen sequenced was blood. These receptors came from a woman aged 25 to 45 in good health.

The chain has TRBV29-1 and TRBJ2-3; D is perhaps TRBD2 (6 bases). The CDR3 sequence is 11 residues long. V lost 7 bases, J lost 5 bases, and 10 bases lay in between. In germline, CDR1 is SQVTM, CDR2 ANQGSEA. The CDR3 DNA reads TGCAGCGGAAACGGGGGAGATACGCAGTATTTT. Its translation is CSGNGGDTQYF.

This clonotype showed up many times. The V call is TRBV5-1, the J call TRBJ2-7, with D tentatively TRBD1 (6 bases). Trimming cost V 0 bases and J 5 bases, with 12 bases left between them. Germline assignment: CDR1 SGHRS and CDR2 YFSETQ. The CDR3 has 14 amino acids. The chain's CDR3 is CASSLVPGENEQYF. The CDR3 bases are TGCGCCAGCAGCTTGGTACCAGGGGAGAACGAGCAGTACTTC.